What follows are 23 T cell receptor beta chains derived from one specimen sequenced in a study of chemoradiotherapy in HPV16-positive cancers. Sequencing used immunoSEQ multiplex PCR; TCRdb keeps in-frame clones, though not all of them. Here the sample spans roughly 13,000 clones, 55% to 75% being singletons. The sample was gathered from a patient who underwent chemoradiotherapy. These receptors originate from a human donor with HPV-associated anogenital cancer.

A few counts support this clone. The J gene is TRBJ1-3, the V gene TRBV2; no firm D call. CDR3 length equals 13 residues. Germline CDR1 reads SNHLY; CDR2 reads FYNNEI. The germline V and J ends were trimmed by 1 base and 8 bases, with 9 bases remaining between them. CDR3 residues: CASSEGPQDTIYF. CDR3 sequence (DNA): TGTGCCAGCAGTGAAGGCCCCCAGGACACCATATATTTT.

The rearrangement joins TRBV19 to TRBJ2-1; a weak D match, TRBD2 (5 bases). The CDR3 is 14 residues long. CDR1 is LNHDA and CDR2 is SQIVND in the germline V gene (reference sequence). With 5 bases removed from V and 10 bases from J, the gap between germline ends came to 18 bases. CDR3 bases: TGTGCCAGTAGTGCCGGGTCCCGAGGGTTAGAGCAGTTCTTC. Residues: CASSAGSRGLEQFF. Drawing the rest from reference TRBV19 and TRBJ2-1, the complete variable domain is DGGITQSPKYLFRKEGQNVTLSCEQNLNHDAMYWYRQDPGQGLRLIYYSQIVNDFQKGDIAEGYSVSREKKESFPLTVTSAQKNPTAFYLCASSAGSRGLEQFFGPGTRLTVL.

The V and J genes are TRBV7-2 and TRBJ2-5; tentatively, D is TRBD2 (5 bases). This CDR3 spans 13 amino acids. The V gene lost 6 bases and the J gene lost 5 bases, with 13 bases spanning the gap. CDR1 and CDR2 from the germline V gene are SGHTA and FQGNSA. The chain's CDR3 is CASSTGEMETQYF. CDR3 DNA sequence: TGTGCCAGCAGTACCGGGGAAATGGAGACCCAGTACTTC.

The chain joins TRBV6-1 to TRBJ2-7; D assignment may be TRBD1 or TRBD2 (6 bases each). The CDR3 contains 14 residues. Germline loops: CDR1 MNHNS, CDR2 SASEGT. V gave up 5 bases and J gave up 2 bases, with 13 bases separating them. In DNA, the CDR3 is TGTGCCAGCAGTACAGGGAGGAGAGCCTACGAGCAGTACTTC. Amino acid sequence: CASSTGRRAYEQYF.

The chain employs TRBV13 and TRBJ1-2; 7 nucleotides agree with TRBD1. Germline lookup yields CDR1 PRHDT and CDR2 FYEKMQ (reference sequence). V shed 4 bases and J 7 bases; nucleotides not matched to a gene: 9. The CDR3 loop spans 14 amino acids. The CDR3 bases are TGTGCCAGCAGCTCACGGACAGGACCGGCTGGCTACACCTTC. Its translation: CASSSRTGPAGYTF.

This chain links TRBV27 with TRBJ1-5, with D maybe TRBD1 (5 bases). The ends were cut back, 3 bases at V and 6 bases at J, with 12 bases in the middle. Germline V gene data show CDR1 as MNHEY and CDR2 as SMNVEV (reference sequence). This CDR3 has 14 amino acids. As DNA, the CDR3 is TGTGCCAGCAGTTTGGGGGGAGAGGGTCAGCCCCAGCATTTT. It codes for CASSLGGEGQPQHF.

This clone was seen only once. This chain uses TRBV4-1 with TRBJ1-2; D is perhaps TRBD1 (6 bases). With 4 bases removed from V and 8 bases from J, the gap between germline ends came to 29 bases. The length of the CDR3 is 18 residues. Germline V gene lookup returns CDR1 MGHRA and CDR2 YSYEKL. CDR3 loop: CASSPLTTGRGSTGGYTF. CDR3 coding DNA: TGCGCCAGCAGCCCCCTCACAACGGGTAGGGGGTCTACTGGCGGCTACACCTTC.

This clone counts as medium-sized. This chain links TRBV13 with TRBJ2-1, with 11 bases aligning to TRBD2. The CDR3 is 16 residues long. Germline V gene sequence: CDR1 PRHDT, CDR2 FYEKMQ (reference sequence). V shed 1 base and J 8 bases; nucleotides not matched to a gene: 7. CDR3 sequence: CASSLAPSGGWYEQFF. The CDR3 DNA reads TGTGCCAGCAGCTTAGCTCCTAGCGGGGGGTGGTATGAGCAGTTCTTC.

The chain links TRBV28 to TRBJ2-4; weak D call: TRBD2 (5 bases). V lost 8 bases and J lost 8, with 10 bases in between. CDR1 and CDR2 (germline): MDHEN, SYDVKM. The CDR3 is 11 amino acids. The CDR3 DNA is TGTGCCAGCCGTCGGCGGGACATTCAGTACTTC. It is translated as CASRRRDIQYF.

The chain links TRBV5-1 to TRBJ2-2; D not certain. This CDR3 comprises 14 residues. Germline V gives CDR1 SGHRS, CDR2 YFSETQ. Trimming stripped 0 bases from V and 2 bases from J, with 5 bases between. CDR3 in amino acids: CASSLGDNTGELFF. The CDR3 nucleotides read TGCGCCAGCAGCTTGGGGGATAACACCGGGGAGCTGTTTTTT.

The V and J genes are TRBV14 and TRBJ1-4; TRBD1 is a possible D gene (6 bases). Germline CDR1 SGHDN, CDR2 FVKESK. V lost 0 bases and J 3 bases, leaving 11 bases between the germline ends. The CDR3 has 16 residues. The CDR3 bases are TGTGCCAGCAGCCAAGATCGGACAGCTCCTAATGAAAAACTGTTTTTT. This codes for CASSQDRTAPNEKLFF.

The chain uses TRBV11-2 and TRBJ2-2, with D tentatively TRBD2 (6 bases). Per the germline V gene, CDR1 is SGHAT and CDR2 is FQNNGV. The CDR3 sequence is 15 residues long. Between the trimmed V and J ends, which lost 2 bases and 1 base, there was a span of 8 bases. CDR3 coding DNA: TGTGCCAGCAGCTTAAGGCGGGGGAACACCGGGGAGCTGTTTTTT. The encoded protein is CASSLRRGNTGELFF.

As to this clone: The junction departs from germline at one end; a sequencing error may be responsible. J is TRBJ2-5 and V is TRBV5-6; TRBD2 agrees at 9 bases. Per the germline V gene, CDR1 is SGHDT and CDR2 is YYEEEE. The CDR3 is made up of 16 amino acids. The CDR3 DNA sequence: TGTGCCAGCAGCTTGGCGGCTAGCGGGGCACAAGGGACCCAGTACTTC. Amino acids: CASSLAASGAQGTQYF. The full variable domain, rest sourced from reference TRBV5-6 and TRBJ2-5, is DAGVTQSPTHLIKTRGQQVTLRCSPKSGHDTVSWYQQALGQGPQFIFQYYEEEERQRGNFPDRFSGHQFPNYSSELNVNALLLGDSALYLCASSLAASGAQGTQYFGPGTRLLVL.

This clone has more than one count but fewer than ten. The DNA of the CDR3 is TGCGCCAGCAGCTTGAGCGTCATTCATGGCACAGATACGCAGTATTTT. It encodes CASSLSVIHGTDTQYF. This sequence joins TRBV5-1 and TRBJ2-3; D gene ambiguous. The V end lost 1 base, the J end lost 1 base, and 13 bases lay between the germline ends. There are 16 residues in the CDR3. CDR1 and CDR2 (germline): SGHRS, YFSETQ. Full variable domain (rest looked up from reference TRBV5-1 and TRBJ2-3): KAGVTQTPRYLIKTRGQQVTLSCSPISGHRSVSWYQQTPGQGLQFLFEYFSETQRNKGNFPGRFSGRQFSNSRSEMNVSTLELGDSALYLCASSLSVIHGTDTQYFGPGTRLTVL.

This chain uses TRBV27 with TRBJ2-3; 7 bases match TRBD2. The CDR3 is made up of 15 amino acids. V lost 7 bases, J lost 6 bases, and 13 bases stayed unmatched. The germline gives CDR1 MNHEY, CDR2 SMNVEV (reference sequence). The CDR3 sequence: CASTQSSGAADTQYF. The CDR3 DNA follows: TGTGCCAGCACCCAGTCGAGCGGGGCTGCTGATACGCAGTATTTT.

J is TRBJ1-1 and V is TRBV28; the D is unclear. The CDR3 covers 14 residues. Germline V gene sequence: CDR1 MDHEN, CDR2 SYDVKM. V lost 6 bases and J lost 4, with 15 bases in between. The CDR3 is CASRGTATVTEAFF. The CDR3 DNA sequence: TGTGCCAGCAGAGGAACAGCCACAGTCACTGAAGCTTTCTTT.

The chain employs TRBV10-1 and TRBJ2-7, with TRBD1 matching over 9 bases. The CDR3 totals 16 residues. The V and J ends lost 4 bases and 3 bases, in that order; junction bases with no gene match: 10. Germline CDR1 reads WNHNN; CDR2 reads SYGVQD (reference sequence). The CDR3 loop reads CASSGISGTGYYEQYF. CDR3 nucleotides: TGCGCCAGCAGTGGGATATCCGGGACAGGGTACTACGAGCAGTACTTC.

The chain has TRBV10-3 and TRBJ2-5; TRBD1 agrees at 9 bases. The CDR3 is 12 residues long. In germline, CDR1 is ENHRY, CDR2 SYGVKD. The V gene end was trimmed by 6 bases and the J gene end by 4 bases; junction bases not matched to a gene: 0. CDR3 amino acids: CAIRGQGETQYF. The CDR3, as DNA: TGTGCCATCAGGGGACAGGGAGAGACCCAGTACTTC.

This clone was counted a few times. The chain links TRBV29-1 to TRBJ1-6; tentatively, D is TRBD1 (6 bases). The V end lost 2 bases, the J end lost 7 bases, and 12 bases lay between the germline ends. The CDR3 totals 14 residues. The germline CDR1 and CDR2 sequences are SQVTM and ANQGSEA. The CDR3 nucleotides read TGCAGCGTTGAAACAGGGAGTGAAAATTCACCCCTCCACTTT. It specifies CSVETGSENSPLHF.

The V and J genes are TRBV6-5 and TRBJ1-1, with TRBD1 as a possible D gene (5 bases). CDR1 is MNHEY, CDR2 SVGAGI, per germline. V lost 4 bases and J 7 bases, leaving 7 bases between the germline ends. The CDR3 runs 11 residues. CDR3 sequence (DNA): TGTGCCAGCAGTTGGGGGGGTGAAGCTTTCTTT. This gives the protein CASSWGGEAFF.

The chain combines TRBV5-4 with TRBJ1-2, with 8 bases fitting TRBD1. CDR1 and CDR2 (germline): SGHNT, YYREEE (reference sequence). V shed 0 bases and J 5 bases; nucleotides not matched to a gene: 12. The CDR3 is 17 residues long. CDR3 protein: CASSLASRAGQGYGYTF. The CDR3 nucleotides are TGTGCCAGCAGCTTGGCCTCTAGGGCCGGACAGGGATATGGCTACACCTTC.

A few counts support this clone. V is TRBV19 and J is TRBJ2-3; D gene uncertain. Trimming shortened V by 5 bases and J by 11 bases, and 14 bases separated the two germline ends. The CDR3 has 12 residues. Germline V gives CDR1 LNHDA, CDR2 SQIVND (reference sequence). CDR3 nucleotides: TGTGCCAGTAGTTCCAAGGCGAGTAGGCAGTATTTT. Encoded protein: CASSSKASRQYF.

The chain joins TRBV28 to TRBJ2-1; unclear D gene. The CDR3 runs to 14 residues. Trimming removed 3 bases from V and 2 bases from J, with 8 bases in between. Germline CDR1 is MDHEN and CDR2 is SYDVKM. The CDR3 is CASSLKGPYNEQFF. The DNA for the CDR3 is TGTGCCAGCAGTTTGAAGGGCCCCTACAATGAGCAGTTCTTC.